The 32 T cell receptor beta chains given below trace back to one sample, sequenced in a study of Ad26.COV2.S vaccination and SARS-CoV-2 variants. Clones were sequenced by immunoSEQ multiplex PCR, and TCRdb holds only the in-frame ones, with some missing. The table has about 480,000 clones, approximately 88% seen once. Noted treatment: around 19 received Ad26.COV2.S at low or high dose, single or two shots; a few received placebo; per-sample allocation not given. Sample collection was performed on day 63 after the first vaccine or placebo injection. This specimen consisted of peripheral blood, obtained in a trial of Ad26.COV2.S vaccine versus placebo. The receptors stem from a person between 18 and 65 years old who received the Ad26.COV2.S COVID-19 vaccine or a placebo.

The chain carries TRBV3-1 (or the pseudogene TRBV3-2) and TRBJ2-1; 7 positions match TRBD1. The CDR3 is 18 residues long. V was pared by 4 bases and J by 1 base, with 13 bases of the junction left unmatched. Germline CDR1 reads LGHDT; CDR2 reads YNNKEL (reference sequence). The CDR3 here is CASSPRPRDRVSYNEQFF. The CDR3 DNA is TGTGCCAGCAGCCCACGCCCTCGAGACAGGGTTTCCTACAATGAGCAGTTCTTC.

The chain is built from TRBV27 and TRBJ1-5, with D uncertain. Deletions cut 6 bases from V and 6 bases from J, with 15 bases between. CDR1 is MNHEY, CDR2 SMNVEV, per germline (reference sequence). The CDR3 totals 14 residues. DNA for the CDR3: TGTGCCAGCAGCTCCCGCCCTGATGGTCAGCCCCAGCATTTT. It yields the protein CASSSRPDGQPQHF.

The rearrangement joins TRBV5-1 to TRBJ2-3; D is possibly TRBD1 (6 bases). V lost 2 bases and J 3 bases, leaving 19 bases between the germline ends. Per the germline V gene, CDR1 is SGHRS and CDR2 is YFSETQ. The CDR3 has 17 amino acids. DNA of the CDR3: TGCGCCAGCAGCTTAAGTCCAACAGGGCCCGGGACAGATACGCAGTATTTT. It translates to CASSLSPTGPGTDTQYF.

V usage is TRBV30 and J usage is TRBJ1-1; D is possibly TRBD1 (5 bases). The V gene's germline CDR1 is GTSNPN and CDR2 SVGIG (reference sequence). The CDR3 covers 16 residues. The V and J ends lost 2 bases and 7 bases respectively, with 23 bases between them. As DNA, the CDR3 is TGTGCCTGGAGTTCGGGGGGGGTAGGGTTTAGGAATGAAGCTTTCTTT. It codes for CAWSSGGVGFRNEAFF.

This rearrangement joins TRBV10-3 to TRBJ2-5; D perhaps matches TRBD2 (6 bases). The V and J ends lost 10 bases and 5 bases respectively, with 17 bases between them. The CDR3 totals 13 residues. The germline CDR1 and CDR2 sequences are ENHRY and SYGVKD. As DNA, the CDR3 is TGTGCCACCAGGGACTCTGGCGGGGAGACCCAGTACTTC. Its translation: CATRDSGGETQYF.

This clone appeared a single time. The genes are TRBV11-3 and TRBJ2-1; D remains unclear. Trimming removed 0 bases at V and 8 bases at J, with 5 bases between. Germline CDR1 reads SGHNT; CDR2 reads YENEEA. This CDR3 has 12 residues. The CDR3 sequence: CASSLDTHEQFF. CDR3 nucleotide sequence: TGTGCCAGCAGCTTAGATACTCATGAGCAGTTCTTC.

V usage is TRBV5-6 and J usage is TRBJ2-7; TRBD1 matches at 9 bases. J was trimmed by 3 bases and V by 4 bases; bases with no gene match: 5. This CDR3 comprises 14 residues. The germline gives CDR1 SGHDT, CDR2 YYEEEE. The CDR3 bases are TGTGCCAGCAGCGTCACAGGGGGCTTCTACGAGCAGTACTTC. Translation gives CASSVTGGFYEQYF. The full variable domain, in which reference TRBV5-6 and TRBJ2-7 provide the parts outside the CDR3, is DAGVTQSPTHLIKTRGQQVTLRCSPKSGHDTVSWYQQALGQGPQFIFQYYEEEERQRGNFPDRFSGHQFPNYSSELNVNALLLGDSALYLCASSVTGGFYEQYFGPGTRLTVT.

The chain couples TRBV9 to TRBJ2-2; D remains unclear. CDR3 length: 15 amino acids. The V gene's germline CDR1 is SGDLS and CDR2 YYNGEE. V was trimmed by 0 bases and J by 7 bases, leaving 13 bases between them. CDR3 nucleotide sequence: TGTGCCAGCAGCGTAGCTACAGTGGATGGCGGGGAGCTGTTTTTT. This encodes CASSVATVDGGELFF.

The rearrangement joins TRBV28 to TRBJ2-7, with D perhaps matching TRBD1 (5 bases). The V end lost 4 bases, the J end lost 2 bases, and 15 bases lay between the germline ends. Germline CDR1 is MDHEN and CDR2 is SYDVKM. The CDR3 runs 15 residues. CDR3 amino acids: CASSSSSGYAYEQYF. The CDR3 coding sequence is TGTGCCAGCAGTTCTTCTTCAGGGTATGCCTACGAGCAGTACTTC.

The chain recombines TRBV29-1 with TRBJ1-1; the D gene is possibly TRBD1 (5 bases). V lost 8 bases, J lost 0 bases, and 16 bases lay in between. CDR1 is SQVTM, CDR2 ANQGSEA, per germline. There are 14 residues in the CDR3. The CDR3 sequence is CSHGGNRMNTEAFF. CDR3 sequence (DNA): TGCAGCCACGGGGGGAACCGCATGAACACTGAAGCTTTCTTT.

This clone was seen only once. The chain recombines TRBV14 with TRBJ2-2; D gene uncertain. V shed 4 bases and J shed 0 bases, with 9 bases lying between them. CDR1 SGHDN and CDR2 FVKESK come from the germline V gene. The CDR3 length is 15 residues. CDR3 region: CASSRLSSNTGELFF. CDR3 nucleotides: TGTGCCAGCAGCCGCTTGTCCTCGAACACCGGGGAGCTGTTTTTT.

V is TRBV11-2 and J is TRBJ1-3; D ambiguous. CDR1 is SGHAT and CDR2 is FQNNGV in the germline V gene. The V end lost 4 bases, the J end lost 7 bases, and 5 bases lay between the germline ends. There are 11 residues in the CDR3. The CDR3 DNA sequence: TGTGCCAGCAGCTCCCTCAACACCATATATTTT. It yields the protein CASSSLNTIYF.

The chain joins TRBV9 to TRBJ2-2; D unclear. The CDR3 contains 14 residues. Germline V gene sequence: CDR1 SGDLS, CDR2 YYNGEE. Trimming stripped 5 bases from V and 3 bases from J, with 11 bases between. The CDR3 is CASSHEVDTGELFF. CDR3 nucleotides: TGTGCCAGCAGTCATGAGGTAGACACCGGGGAGCTGTTTTTT.

The chain uses TRBV13 and TRBJ2-3, with a weak D call TRBD2 (7 bases). V was cut by 5 bases and J by 6 bases, with 21 bases left in between. The germline V gene has CDR1 PRHDT and CDR2 FYEKMQ (reference sequence). The CDR3 contains 16 residues. The CDR3 loop is CASSPTSSGTRDTQYF. The CDR3 coding sequence is TGTGCCAGCAGCCCCACGTCCAGCGGGACAAGGGATACGCAGTATTTT. Full variable domain (missing parts from reference TRBV13 and TRBJ2-3): AAGVIQSPRHLIKEKRETATLKCYPIPRHDTVYWYQQGPGQDPQFLISFYEKMQSDKGSIPDRFSAQQFSDYHSELNMSSLELGDSALYFCASSPTSSGTRDTQYFGPGTRLTVL.

The DNA of the CDR3 is TGCGCCAGCAGGGAGCAGGGAGGGGAAAAACTGTTTTTT. Translating it yields CASREQGGEKLFF. The chain links TRBV4-1 to TRBJ1-4; TRBD1 might be the D (5 bases). CDR3 length equals 13 residues. Trimming shortened V by 6 bases and J by 8 bases, and 13 bases separated the two germline ends. Per the germline V gene, CDR1 is MGHRA and CDR2 is YSYEKL.

V is TRBV28 and J is TRBJ2-7, with 13 bases fitting TRBD2. This CDR3 is built from 14 residues. V dropped 6 bases and J dropped 5; count of bases not matched to a gene: 4. From germline, CDR1 is MDHEN and CDR2 SYDVKM. The DNA for the CDR3 is TGTGCCAGCAGGACGGGACTAGCGGGACACGAGCAGTACTTC. This gives the protein CASRTGLAGHEQYF.

This clone was detected only a few times. This chain uses TRBV4-3 with TRBJ2-1, with D perhaps assigned TRBD1 or TRBD2 (5 bases each). Germline V gives CDR1 LGHNA, CDR2 YSLEER. The germline V and J ends were trimmed by 0 bases and 0 bases, with 18 bases remaining between them. CDR3 size: 19 residues. The CDR3 is CASSQEPWGGYASYNEQFF. CDR3 nucleotides: TGCGCCAGCAGCCAAGAGCCTTGGGGCGGGTATGCCTCCTACAATGAGCAGTTCTTC.

Remarks on this clone: This sample also contains other DNA sequences that code for the same CDR3. The chain joins TRBV3-1 (or the pseudogene TRBV3-2) to TRBJ1-2; D is perhaps TRBD1 (5 bases). CDR1 is LGHDT, CDR2 YNNKEL, per germline (reference sequence). The CDR3 runs 14 residues. V lost 1 base and J lost 2, with 8 bases in between. Here the CDR3 DNA reads TGTGCCAGCAGCCAAGGGGCAGGGAACTATGGCTACACCTTC. Amino acids: CASSQGAGNYGYTF.

V and J are TRBV10-3 and TRBJ1-5; unclear D gene. The CDR3 has 15 residues. Trimming took 1 base from V and 4 from J, leaving 11 bases between them. Germline loops: CDR1 ENHRY, CDR2 SYGVKD. In DNA form, the CDR3 reads TGTGCCATCAGTGAGTTAGGTATCCCTAATCAGCCCCAGCATTTT. It translates to CAISELGIPNQPQHF.

This sequence joins TRBV5-8 and TRBJ2-5, with 11 positions matching TRBD1. V lost 3 bases and J lost 4; bases outside the gene matches: 5. CDR3 length: 15 amino acids. Germline V gene lookup returns CDR1 SGHTS and CDR2 YDEGEE. The CDR3 reads CASSWEDRGRETQYF. The DNA for the CDR3 is TGTGCCAGCAGCTGGGAGGACAGGGGGCGAGAGACCCAGTACTTC.

The chain combines TRBV30 with TRBJ1-4, with 8 bases aligning to TRBD1. The germline V gene has CDR1 GTSNPN and CDR2 SVGIG (reference sequence). V trimming: 5 bases; J trimming: 6 bases; junction bases outside the gene matches: 2. The CDR3 is made up of 12 amino acids. The CDR3 DNA reads as TGTGCCTGGGACAGGGGTTATGAAAAACTGTTTTTT. This gives the protein CAWDRGYEKLFF.

This clone was recorded only once. The V and J genes are TRBV6-6 and TRBJ2-3; the D is unclear. With 3 bases removed from V and 4 bases from J, the gap between germline ends came to 5 bases. Germline V gene lookup returns CDR1 MNHNY and CDR2 SVGAGI (reference sequence). This CDR3 is 12 amino acids long. CDR3 protein: CASSYSSDTQYF. The CDR3, as DNA: TGTGCCAGCAGTTATAGCTCAGATACGCAGTATTTT.

This clone was observed once. This rearrangement joins TRBV7-2 to TRBJ2-7; 7 positions agree with TRBD1. The CDR3 totals 14 residues. Per germline, CDR1 SGHTA and CDR2 FQGNSA. J was trimmed by 4 bases and V by 1 base; bases with no gene match: 4. CDR3 DNA sequence: TGTGCCAGCAGCTTAGTTCCAGGGGGTTACGAGCAGTACTTC. This sequence encodes CASSLVPGGYEQYF.

This chain connects TRBV11-2 to TRBJ1-3; D is unclear. Germline lookup yields CDR1 SGHAT and CDR2 FQNNGV. Trimming took off 0 bases at V and 1 base at J, with 10 bases between the two ends. The CDR3 extends over 16 amino acids. CDR3 sequence (DNA): TGTGCCAGCAGCTTAGAGCTCGGAGAATCTGGAAACACCATATATTTT. Translated: CASSLELGESGNTIYF.

The chain joins TRBV27 to TRBJ2-1; 7 bases fit TRBD2. Germline V gene lookup returns CDR1 MNHEY and CDR2 SMNVEV (reference sequence). The J segment lost 9 bases and the V segment lost 4 bases, leaving 9 bases of the junction unmatched. CDR3 length: 14 amino acids. CDR3 DNA sequence: TGTGCCAGCAGTTCAAACGTGGGCGGGGGTGAGCAGTTCTTC. It encodes CASSSNVGGGEQFF.

This chain joins TRBV7-2 and TRBJ2-5; the match to TRBD2 covers 7 bases. V dropped 5 bases and J dropped 9; count of bases not matched to a gene: 21. This CDR3 contains 17 residues. Germline V CDR1 and CDR2: SGHTA, FQGNSA. CDR3 in DNA: TGTGCCAGCAGCGCCCCGACTAGCAGAAGATGGGGGGGTGCCCAGTACTTC. This gives the protein CASSAPTSRRWGGAQYF.

This clone occurred once. The V gene is TRBV6-2 or TRBV6-3, the J gene TRBJ2-4, with 9 positions matching TRBD2. The CDR3 is 15 residues long. Germline-derived CDR1 and CDR2 are MNHEY and SVGEGT. Unmatched junction bases numbered 11, after V lost 0 bases and J lost 14 bases. The CDR3 here is CASSYSRLAGPPKYF. DNA for the CDR3: TGTGCCAGCAGTTACTCGAGGCTAGCGGGACCCCCAAAGTACTTC.

This chain links TRBV30 with TRBJ1-4; D is possibly TRBD1 (6 bases). Germline CDR1 GTSNPN, CDR2 SVGIG (reference sequence). V dropped 5 bases and J dropped 7 bases, with 11 bases sitting between them. The CDR3 is made up of 12 amino acids. Written as DNA, the CDR3 is TGTGCCTGGGAGGGGGGAGGTGAAAAACTGTTTTTT. It translates to CAWEGGGEKLFF.

The rearrangement uses TRBV19 and TRBJ1-1, with D hard to call. CDR1 LNHDA and CDR2 SQIVND come from the germline V gene (reference sequence). This CDR3 spans 12 amino acids. V was pared by 5 bases and J by 7 bases, with 11 bases between. CDR3 region: CASSARTHEAFF. CDR3 DNA sequence: TGTGCCAGTAGTGCCCGGACTCATGAAGCTTTCTTT.

The table lists this clone with a few counts. The chain carries TRBV7-9 and TRBJ1-5; D ambiguous. With 1 base removed from V and 6 bases from J, the gap between germline ends came to 4 bases. Germline values: CDR1 SEHNR, CDR2 FQNEAQ (reference sequence). The CDR3 consists of 12 residues. The CDR3 spells CASSLGAQPQHF. The DNA for the CDR3 is TGTGCCAGCAGCTTAGGGGCTCAGCCCCAGCATTTT.

The V gene is TRBV18, the J gene TRBJ2-3, with D perhaps TRBD1 (6 bases). The ends were cut back, 1 base at V and 3 bases at J, with 11 bases in the middle. Per germline, CDR1 KGHSH and CDR2 LQKENI. This CDR3 contains 15 residues. The CDR3, as DNA: TGTGCCAGCTCACCACAACAGGGTGTTACAGATACGCAGTATTTT. It encodes CASSPQQGVTDTQYF.

The chain carries TRBV12-3 or TRBV12-4 and TRBJ1-2; D gene uncertain. This CDR3 has 12 residues. Trimming took off 3 bases at V and 0 bases at J, with 2 bases between the two ends. The CDR3 bases are TGTGCCAGCAGTTTGACTAACTATGGCTACACCTTC. It yields the protein CASSLTNYGYTF.